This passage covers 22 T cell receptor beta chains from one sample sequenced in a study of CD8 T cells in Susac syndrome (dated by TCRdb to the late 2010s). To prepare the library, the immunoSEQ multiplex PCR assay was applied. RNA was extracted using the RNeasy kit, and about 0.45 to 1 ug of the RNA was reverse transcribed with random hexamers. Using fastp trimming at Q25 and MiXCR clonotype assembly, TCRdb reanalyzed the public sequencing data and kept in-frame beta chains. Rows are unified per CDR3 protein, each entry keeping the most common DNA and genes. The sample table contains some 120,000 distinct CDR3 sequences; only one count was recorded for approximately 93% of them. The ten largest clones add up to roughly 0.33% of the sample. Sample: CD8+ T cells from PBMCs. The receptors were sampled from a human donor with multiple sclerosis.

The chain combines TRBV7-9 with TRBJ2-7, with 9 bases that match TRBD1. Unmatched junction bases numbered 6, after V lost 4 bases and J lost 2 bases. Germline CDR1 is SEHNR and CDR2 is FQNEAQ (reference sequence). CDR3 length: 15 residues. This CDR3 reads CASSSGTGNPYEQYV. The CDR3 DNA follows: TGTGCCAGCAGCTCCGGGACAGGGAACCCCTACGAGCAGTACGTC.

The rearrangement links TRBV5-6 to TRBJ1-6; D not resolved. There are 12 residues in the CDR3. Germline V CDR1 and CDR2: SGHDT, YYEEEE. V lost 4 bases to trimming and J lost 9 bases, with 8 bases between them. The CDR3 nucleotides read TGTGCCAGCAGCGGGATAGGTTCACCCCTCCACTTT. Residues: CASSGIGSPLHF.

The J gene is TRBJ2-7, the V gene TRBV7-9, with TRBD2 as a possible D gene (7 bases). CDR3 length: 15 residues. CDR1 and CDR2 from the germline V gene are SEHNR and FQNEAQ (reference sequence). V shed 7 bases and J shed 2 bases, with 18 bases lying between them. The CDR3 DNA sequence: TGTGCCAGCACCGTAGGGGGGGGCCGTGCCTACGAGCAGTACTTC. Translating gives CASTVGGGRAYEQYF.

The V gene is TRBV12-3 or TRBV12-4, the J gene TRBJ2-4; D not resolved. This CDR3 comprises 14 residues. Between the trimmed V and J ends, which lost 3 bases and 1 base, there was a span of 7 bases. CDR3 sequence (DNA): TGTGCCAGCAGTTTGGGCTGGGCCAAAAACATTCAGTACTTC. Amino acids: CASSLGWAKNIQYF.

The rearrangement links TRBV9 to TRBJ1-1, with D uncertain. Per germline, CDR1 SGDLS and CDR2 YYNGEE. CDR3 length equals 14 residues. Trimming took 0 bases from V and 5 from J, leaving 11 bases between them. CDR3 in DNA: TGTGCCAGCAGCGTAGCGTCGGAGAAAACTGAAGCTTTCTTT. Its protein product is CASSVASEKTEAFF.

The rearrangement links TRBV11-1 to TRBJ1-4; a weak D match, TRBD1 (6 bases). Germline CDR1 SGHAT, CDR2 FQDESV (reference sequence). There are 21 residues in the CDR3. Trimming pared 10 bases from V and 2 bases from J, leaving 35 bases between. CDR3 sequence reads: CATENEEPGTPLVLTNEKLFF. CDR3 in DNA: TGTGCCACCGAAAATGAGGAGCCCGGGACACCGTTGGTATTGACTAATGAAAAACTGTTTTTT. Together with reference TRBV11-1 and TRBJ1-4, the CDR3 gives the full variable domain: EAEVAQSPRYKITEKSQAVAFWCDPISGHATLYWYRQILGQGPELLVQFQDESVVDDSQLPKDRFSAERLKGVDSTLKIQPAELGDSAMYLCATENEEPGTPLVLTNEKLFFGSGTQLSVL.

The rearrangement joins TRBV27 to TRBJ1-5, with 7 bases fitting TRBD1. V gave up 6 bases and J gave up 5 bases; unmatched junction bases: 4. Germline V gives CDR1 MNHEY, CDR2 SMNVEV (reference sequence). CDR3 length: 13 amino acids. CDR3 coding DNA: TGTGCCAGCAGACCAGGGGGAGATCAGCCCCAGCATTTT. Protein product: CASRPGGDQPQHF.

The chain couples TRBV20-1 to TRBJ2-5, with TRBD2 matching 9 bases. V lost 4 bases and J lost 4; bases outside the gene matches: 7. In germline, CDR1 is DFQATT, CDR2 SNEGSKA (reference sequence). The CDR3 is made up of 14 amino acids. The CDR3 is CSAKVLLAGETQYF. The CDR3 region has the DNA TGCAGTGCTAAGGTGCTACTAGCGGGAGAGACCCAGTACTTC.

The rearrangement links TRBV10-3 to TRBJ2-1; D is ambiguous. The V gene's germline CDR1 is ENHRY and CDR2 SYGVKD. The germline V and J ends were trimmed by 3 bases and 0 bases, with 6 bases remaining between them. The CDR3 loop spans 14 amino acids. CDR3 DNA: TGTGCCATCAGTGATTTGAGCTCCTACAATGAGCAGTTCTTC. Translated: CAISDLSSYNEQFF.

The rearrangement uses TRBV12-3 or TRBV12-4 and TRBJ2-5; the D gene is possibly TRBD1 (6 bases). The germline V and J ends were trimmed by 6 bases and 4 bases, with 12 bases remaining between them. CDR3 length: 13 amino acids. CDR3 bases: TGTGCCAGCAGCCCCACAGGGTTAGAGACCCAGTACTTC. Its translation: CASSPTGLETQYF.

The CDR3 loop reads CSGAGGAYNEQFF. The CDR3, as DNA: TGCAGCGGGGCGGGGGGGGCCTACAATGAGCAGTTCTTC. The rearrangement joins TRBV29-1 to TRBJ2-1, with 9 nucleotides matching TRBD2. V gave up 7 bases and J gave up 2 bases; unmatched junction bases: 3. This CDR3 has 13 residues. In germline, CDR1 is SQVTM, CDR2 ANQGSEA.

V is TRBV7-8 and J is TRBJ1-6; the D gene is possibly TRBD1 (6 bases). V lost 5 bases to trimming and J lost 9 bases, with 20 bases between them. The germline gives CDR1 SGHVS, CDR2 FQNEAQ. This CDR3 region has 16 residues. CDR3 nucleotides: TGTGCCAGCAGCGTCCGGTCCGGGGGGCCCCTTTCACCCCTCCACTTT. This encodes CASSVRSGGPLSPLHF.

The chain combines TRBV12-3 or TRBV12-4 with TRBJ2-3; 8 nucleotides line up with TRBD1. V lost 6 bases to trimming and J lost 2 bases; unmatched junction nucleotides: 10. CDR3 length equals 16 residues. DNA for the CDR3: TGTGCCAGCAGCTACTCCAGGGGGCCAGTCACAGATACGCAGTATTTT. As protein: CASSYSRGPVTDTQYF.

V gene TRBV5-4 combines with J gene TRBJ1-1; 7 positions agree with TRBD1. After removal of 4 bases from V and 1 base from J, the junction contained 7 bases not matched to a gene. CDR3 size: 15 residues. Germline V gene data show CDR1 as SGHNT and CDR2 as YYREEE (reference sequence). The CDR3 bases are TGTGCCAGCAGCGGATACAGGGGCTGGAACACTGAAGCTTTCTTT. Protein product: CASSGYRGWNTEAFF.

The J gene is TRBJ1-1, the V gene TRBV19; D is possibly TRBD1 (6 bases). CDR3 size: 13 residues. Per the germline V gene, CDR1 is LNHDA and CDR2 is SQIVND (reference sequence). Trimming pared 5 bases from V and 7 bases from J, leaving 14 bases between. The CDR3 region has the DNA TGTGCCAGTAGTCTCGCGGGGGCTTATGAAGCTTTCTTT. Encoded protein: CASSLAGAYEAFF.

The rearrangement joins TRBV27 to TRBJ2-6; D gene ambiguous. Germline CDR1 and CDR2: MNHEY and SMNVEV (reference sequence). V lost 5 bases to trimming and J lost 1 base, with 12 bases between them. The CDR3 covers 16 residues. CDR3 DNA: TGTGCCAGCAGTGCCCTTCCCAGTTCTGGGGCCAACGTCCTGACTTTC. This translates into CASSALPSSGANVLTF. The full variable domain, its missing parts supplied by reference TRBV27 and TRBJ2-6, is EAQVTQNPRYLITVTGKKLTVTCSQNMNHEYMSWYRQDPGLGLRQIYYSMNVEVTDKGDVPEGYKVSRKEKRNFPLILESPSPNQTSLYFCASSALPSSGANVLTFGAGSRLTVL.

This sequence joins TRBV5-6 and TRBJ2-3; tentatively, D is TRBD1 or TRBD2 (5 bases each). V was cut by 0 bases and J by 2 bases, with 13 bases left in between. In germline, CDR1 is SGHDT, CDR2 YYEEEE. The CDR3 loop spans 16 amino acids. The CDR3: CASSLDGAEHTDTQYF. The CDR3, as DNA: TGTGCCAGCAGCTTGGACGGGGCAGAGCACACAGATACGCAGTATTTT.

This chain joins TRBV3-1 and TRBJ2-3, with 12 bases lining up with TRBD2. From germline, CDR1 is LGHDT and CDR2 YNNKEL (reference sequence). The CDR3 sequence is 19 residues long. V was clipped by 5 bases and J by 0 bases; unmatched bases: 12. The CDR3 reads CASSSRDLAGGGSTDTQYF. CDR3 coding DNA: TGTGCCAGCAGCTCCAGGGACCTAGCGGGAGGGGGTAGCACAGATACGCAGTATTTT.

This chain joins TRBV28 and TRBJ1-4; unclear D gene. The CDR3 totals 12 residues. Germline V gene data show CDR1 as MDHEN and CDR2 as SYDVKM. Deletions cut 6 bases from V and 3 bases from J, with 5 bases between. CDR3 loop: CASSFSNEKLFF. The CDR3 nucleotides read TGTGCCAGCAGCTTCTCTAATGAAAAACTGTTTTTT.

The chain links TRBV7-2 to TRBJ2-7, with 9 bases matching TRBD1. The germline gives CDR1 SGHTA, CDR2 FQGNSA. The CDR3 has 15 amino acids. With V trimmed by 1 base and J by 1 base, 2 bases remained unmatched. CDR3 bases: TGTGCCAGCAGCTTAGACAGGGGGCTTTCCTACGAGCAGTACTTC. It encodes CASSLDRGLSYEQYF. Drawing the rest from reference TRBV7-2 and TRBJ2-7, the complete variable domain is GAGVSQSPSNKVTEKGKDVELRCDPISGHTALYWYRQSLGQGLEFLIYFQGNSAPDKSGLPSDRFSAERTGGSVSTLTIQRTQQEDSAVYLCASSLDRGLSYEQYFGPGTRLTVT.

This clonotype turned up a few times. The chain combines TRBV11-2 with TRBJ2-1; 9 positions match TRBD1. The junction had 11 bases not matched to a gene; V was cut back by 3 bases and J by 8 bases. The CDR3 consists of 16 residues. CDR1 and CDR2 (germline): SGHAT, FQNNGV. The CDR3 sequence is CASSFRGQGSAHEQFF. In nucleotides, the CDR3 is TGTGCCAGCAGCTTTCGCGGACAGGGGTCGGCCCATGAGCAGTTCTTC.

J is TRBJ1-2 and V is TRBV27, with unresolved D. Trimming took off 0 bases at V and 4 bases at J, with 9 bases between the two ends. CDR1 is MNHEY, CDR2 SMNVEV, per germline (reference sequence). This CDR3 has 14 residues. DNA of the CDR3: TGTGCCAGCAGTTTATCGGCAGGCACCTATGGCTACACCTTC. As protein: CASSLSAGTYGYTF.